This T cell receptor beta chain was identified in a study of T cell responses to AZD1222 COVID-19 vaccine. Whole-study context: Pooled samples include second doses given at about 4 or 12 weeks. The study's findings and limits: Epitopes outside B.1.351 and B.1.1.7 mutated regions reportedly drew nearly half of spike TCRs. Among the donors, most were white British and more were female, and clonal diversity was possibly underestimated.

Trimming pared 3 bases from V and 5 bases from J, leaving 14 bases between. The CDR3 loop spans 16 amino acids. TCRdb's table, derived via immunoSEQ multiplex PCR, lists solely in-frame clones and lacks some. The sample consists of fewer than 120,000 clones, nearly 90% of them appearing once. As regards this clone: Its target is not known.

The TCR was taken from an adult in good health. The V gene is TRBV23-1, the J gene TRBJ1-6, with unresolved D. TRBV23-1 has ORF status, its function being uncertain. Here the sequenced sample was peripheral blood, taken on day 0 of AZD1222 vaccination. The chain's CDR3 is CASSHFGSSHNSPLHF. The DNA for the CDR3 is TGCGCCAGCAGTCATTTTGGGAGCAGCCATAATTCACCCCTCCACTTT.